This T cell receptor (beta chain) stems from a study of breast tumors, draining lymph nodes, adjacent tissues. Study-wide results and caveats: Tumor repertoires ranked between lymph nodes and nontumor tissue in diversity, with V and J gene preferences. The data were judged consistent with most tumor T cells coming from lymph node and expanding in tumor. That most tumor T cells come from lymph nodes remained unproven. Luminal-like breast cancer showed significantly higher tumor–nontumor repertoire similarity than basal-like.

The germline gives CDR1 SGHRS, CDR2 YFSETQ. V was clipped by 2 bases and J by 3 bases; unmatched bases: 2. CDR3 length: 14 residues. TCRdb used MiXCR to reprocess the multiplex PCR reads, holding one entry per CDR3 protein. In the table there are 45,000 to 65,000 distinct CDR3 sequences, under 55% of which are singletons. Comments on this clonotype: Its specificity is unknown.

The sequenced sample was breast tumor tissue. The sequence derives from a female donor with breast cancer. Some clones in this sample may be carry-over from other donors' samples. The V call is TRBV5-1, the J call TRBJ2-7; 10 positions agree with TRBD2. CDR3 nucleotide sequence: TGCGCCAGCAGCTTAGCGGGAGGGAACTACGAGCAGTACTTC. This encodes CASSLAGGNYEQYF.